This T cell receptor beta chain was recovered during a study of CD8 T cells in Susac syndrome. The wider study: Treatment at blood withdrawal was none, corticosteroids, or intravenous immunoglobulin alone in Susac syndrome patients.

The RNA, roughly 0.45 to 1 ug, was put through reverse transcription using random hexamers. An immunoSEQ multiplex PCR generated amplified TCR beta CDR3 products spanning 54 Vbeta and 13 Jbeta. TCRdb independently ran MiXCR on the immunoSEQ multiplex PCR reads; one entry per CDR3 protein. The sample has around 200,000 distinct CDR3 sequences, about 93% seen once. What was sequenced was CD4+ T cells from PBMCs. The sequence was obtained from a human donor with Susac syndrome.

The CDR3 loop is CAWTLDRGHYEQYF. The CDR3, as DNA: TGTGCCTGGACCCTGGACAGGGGGCACTACGAGCAGTACTTC. This sequence joins TRBV30 and TRBJ2-7; 11 bases map to TRBD1. V dropped 4 bases and J dropped 3; count of bases not matched to a gene: 5. Germline V gives CDR1 GTSNPN, CDR2 SVGIG (reference sequence). This CDR3 spans 14 amino acids. The whole variable domain, filled in from reference TRBV30 and TRBJ2-7, reads SQTIHQWPATLVQPVGSPLSLECTVEGTSNPNLYWYRQAAGRGLQLLFYSVGIGQISSEVPQNLSASRPQDRQFILSSKKLLLSDSGFYLCAWTLDRGHYEQYFGPGTRLTVT.